This T cell receptor beta chain emerged from a study of identifying expanded T cells in peripheral blood. Assay: immunoSEQ multiplex PCR; the TCRdb copy retains only in-frame clones and omits some. Of some 78,000 clones in the sample, 80% to 90% were seen once. The CDR3 consists of 14 residues. Looked up from germline, CDR1 is MNHEY and CDR2 is SVGAGI. V lost 6 bases to trimming and J lost 3 bases; unmatched junction nucleotides: 7. Sequencing was carried out using blood. This receptor was taken from a person between 18 and 75 years old in good health. This rearrangement joins TRBV6-5 to TRBJ2-7, with 8 bases lining up with TRBD1. CDR3 nucleotide sequence: TGTGCCAGCAGCGGACAGGGAATAATCTACGAGCAGTACTTC. This codes for CASSGQGIIYEQYF.